The 29 T cell receptor beta chains below come from one sample, sequenced in a study of shared clonotypes between healthy human individuals. TCRdb keeps only in-frame clones here, not all; method: immunoSEQ multiplex PCR. The table records about 79,000 clones, 60% to 80% of them present only once. The material sequenced was memory CD8+ T cells sorted from blood. Subset defined: CD45RO+ cells pooled with CCR7-negative TemRA cells. Receptors were obtained from a man aged 25-45 years in good health.

This clone has only a few counts. This chain joins TRBV27 and TRBJ2-1; TRBD2 matches at 12 bases. Germline V gives CDR1 MNHEY, CDR2 SMNVEV (reference sequence). The length of the CDR3 is 15 residues. With V trimmed by 2 bases and J by 8 bases, 4 bases remained unmatched. Here the CDR3 DNA reads TGTGCCAGCAGTTTACGACTAGCGGGAGCATATGAGCAGTTCTTC. Its translation is CASSLRLAGAYEQFF.

V usage is TRBV28 and J usage is TRBJ2-1; no definite D call. Germline assignment: CDR1 MDHEN and CDR2 SYDVKM. Between the trimmed V and J ends, which lost 3 bases and 7 bases, there was a span of 10 bases. The CDR3 runs to 13 residues. CDR3 sequence reads: CASSLSPPNEQFF. CDR3 nucleotide sequence: TGTGCCAGCAGTTTGTCGCCGCCGAATGAGCAGTTCTTC.

The chain couples TRBV11-2 to TRBJ2-7, with D possibly being TRBD1 (7 bases). Germline lookup yields CDR1 SGHAT and CDR2 FQNNGV. The CDR3 totals 15 residues. Trimming shortened V by 8 bases and J by 3 bases, and 20 bases separated the two germline ends. The CDR3 loop is CASRGWRGRIYEQYF. As DNA, the CDR3 is TGTGCCAGCCGCGGGTGGAGGGGGCGTATCTACGAGCAGTACTTC.

This sequence joins TRBV7-9 and TRBJ2-7, with a possible D match to TRBD2 (5 bases). Germline-derived CDR1 and CDR2 are SEHNR and FQNEAQ (reference sequence). This CDR3 is built from 14 residues. Trimming took 7 bases from V and 3 from J, leaving 16 bases between them. The CDR3 reads CASINTGVNYEQYF. The CDR3 DNA reads TGTGCCAGCATTAATACCGGGGTGAACTACGAGCAGTACTTC.

The rearrangement joins TRBV7-9 to TRBJ1-4; 10 bases fit TRBD1. This CDR3 is 15 amino acids long. The V gene's germline CDR1 is SEHNR and CDR2 FQNEAQ (reference sequence). V was clipped by 5 bases and J by 6 bases; unmatched bases: 6. The CDR3 DNA follows: TGTGCCAGCAGCGAGACAGGGGGCGCGTATGAAAAACTGTTTTTT. Its translation: CASSETGGAYEKLFF.

The rearrangement joins TRBV6-1 to TRBJ1-5; 9 positions agree with TRBD1. The CDR3 runs to 19 residues. Germline loops: CDR1 MNHNS, CDR2 SASEGT. The junction had 13 bases not matched to a gene; V was cut back by 4 bases and J by 0 bases. Here the CDR3 DNA reads TGTGCCAGCAGTGTTGTCAAGGGACAGGGATTCGATAGCAATCAGCCCCAGCATTTT. Translation: CASSVVKGQGFDSNQPQHF.

The rearrangement links TRBV18 to TRBJ1-2, with no clear D. Trimming removed 2 bases from V and 3 bases from J, with 13 bases in between. This CDR3 spans 15 amino acids. CDR1 and CDR2 (germline): KGHSH, LQKENI. In DNA, the CDR3 is TGTGCCAGCTCACCAGTCGTCAGCGTAGACTATGGCTACACCTTC. Protein: CASSPVVSVDYGYTF.

This clone appeared a single time. V gene TRBV28 combines with J gene TRBJ2-7; TRBD1 matches at 7 bases. With 6 bases clipped from V and 4 bases from J, the junction kept 9 bases outside the gene matches. Germline CDR1 MDHEN, CDR2 SYDVKM. This CDR3 has 14 amino acids. CDR3 in DNA: TGTGCCAGCAGCTCGAATAGGGACAGTTACGAGCAGTACTTC. It specifies CASSSNRDSYEQYF.

The gene calls are TRBV5-1 and TRBJ2-5; no firm D call. V lost 4 bases to trimming and J lost 5 bases, with 21 bases between them. The germline gives CDR1 SGHRS, CDR2 YFSETQ. The CDR3 totals 16 residues. The CDR3 bases are TGCGCCAGCAGCCAAGATCGGGCTAGGACCCTGGAGACCCAGTACTTC. This gives the protein CASSQDRARTLETQYF.

The genes are TRBV7-6 and TRBJ2-3; 7 nucleotides align to TRBD2. The V segment lost 2 bases and the J segment 4 bases; nucleotides outside the gene matches: 9. The CDR3 has 16 amino acids. The germline V gene encodes CDR1 SGHVS and CDR2 FNYEAQ. The CDR3 coding sequence is TGTGCCAGCAGCTTATACGCGACGGGAGGCCCAGATACGCAGTATTTT. As protein: CASSLYATGGPDTQYF.

The chain uses TRBV2 and TRBJ2-3; 9 bases are shared with TRBD2. CDR1 is SNHLY and CDR2 is FYNNEI in the germline V gene. V shed 3 bases and J 5 bases; nucleotides not matched to a gene: 6. The length of the CDR3 is 15 residues. This CDR3 reads CASSDRAGGIDTQYF. In nucleotides, the CDR3 is TGTGCCAGCAGTGACCGGGCGGGAGGGATAGATACGCAGTATTTT.

A single count supports this clone. The rearrangement uses TRBV7-9 and TRBJ2-2; either TRBD1 or TRBD2 may supply D (5 bases each). V was cut by 2 bases and J by 5 bases, with 24 bases left in between. In germline, CDR1 is SEHNR, CDR2 FQNEAQ (reference sequence). The CDR3 runs 19 residues. The CDR3 reads CASSLSGRGLSRYTGELFF. DNA for the CDR3: TGTGCCAGCAGCTTATCGGGACGTGGTCTGTCTAGGTATACCGGGGAGCTGTTTTTT.

V gene TRBV6-1 combines with J gene TRBJ2-6; perhaps TRBD1 as D (6 bases). This CDR3 has 14 amino acids. The germline V gene encodes CDR1 MNHNS and CDR2 SASEGT. Trimming shortened V by 5 bases and J by 2 bases, and 7 bases separated the two germline ends. CDR3: CASSTGTGANVLTF. The DNA for the CDR3 is TGTGCCAGCAGTACAGGGACTGGGGCCAACGTCCTGACTTTC.

This clone was seen a handful of times. This chain joins TRBV28 and TRBJ1-5, with 7 bases lining up with TRBD1. The V gene's germline CDR1 is MDHEN and CDR2 SYDVKM. After removal of 5 bases from V and 9 bases from J, the junction contained 13 bases not matched to a gene. This CDR3 is built from 15 residues. The CDR3 DNA reads TGTGCCAGCAGTGCCCCGGACAGGCGCTCAGCGCCCCAGCATTTT. It specifies CASSAPDRRSAPQHF.

The J gene is TRBJ2-6, the V gene TRBV11-2; 9 bases align to TRBD1. Germline CDR1 reads SGHAT; CDR2 reads FQNNGV. With 3 bases clipped from V and 0 bases from J, the junction kept 6 bases outside the gene matches. The CDR3 is 18 amino acids. CDR3 region: CASSLGQGFFSGANVLTF. The CDR3 nucleotides are TGTGCCAGCAGCTTGGGACAGGGATTCTTCTCTGGGGCCAACGTCCTGACTTTC.

V usage is TRBV28 and J usage is TRBJ1-2; no clear D. This CDR3 is built from 14 residues. The ends were cut back, 3 bases at V and 2 bases at J, with 10 bases in the middle. CDR1 and CDR2 from the germline V gene are MDHEN and SYDVKM. CDR3 sequence: CASSFWGNNYGYTF. The CDR3 nucleotides read TGTGCCAGCAGTTTTTGGGGAAACAACTATGGCTACACCTTC.

This clone was seen more than once but under ten times. The V call is TRBV28, the J call TRBJ2-1; D gene unclear. Germline V gene sequence: CDR1 MDHEN, CDR2 SYDVKM. The CDR3 is made up of 11 amino acids. Trimming stripped 6 bases from V and 8 bases from J, with 8 bases between. The CDR3, as DNA: TGTGCCAGCAGCAATTTCTATGAGCAGTTCTTC. It is translated as CASSNFYEQFF.

CDR3 residues: CASSPGTDLYGYTF. CDR3 bases: TGTGCCAGCAGCCCCGGGACCGACCTATATGGCTACACCTTC. The genes are TRBV14 and TRBJ1-2; a possible D gene is TRBD1 (5 bases). There are 14 residues in the CDR3. Looked up from germline, CDR1 is SGHDN and CDR2 is FVKESK. V shed 4 bases and J shed 5 bases, with 14 bases lying between them. Combining the CDR3 with reference TRBV14 and TRBJ1-2 gives the whole variable domain EAGVTQFPSHSVIEKGQTVTLRCDPISGHDNLYWYRRVMGKEIKFLLHFVKESKQDESGMPNNRFLAERTGGTYSTLKVQPAELEDSGVYFCASSPGTDLYGYTFGSGTRLTVV.

The sample holds many counts of this clone. The V call is TRBV4-2, the J call TRBJ1-1; D not certain. Germline CDR1 reads LGHNA; CDR2 reads YNFKEQ. V was trimmed by 8 bases and J by 1 base, leaving 11 bases between them. There are 13 residues in the CDR3. CDR3 sequence: CASRPPKNTEAFF. In DNA, the CDR3 is TGTGCCAGCCGCCCCCCCAAGAACACTGAAGCTTTCTTT.

This clone was recorded at least ten times. The chain uses TRBV27 and TRBJ2-1; 11 bases agree with TRBD2. The V gene's germline CDR1 is MNHEY and CDR2 SMNVEV (reference sequence). J was trimmed by 9 bases and V by 6 bases; bases with no gene match: 10. The CDR3 is made up of 15 amino acids. CDR3 in DNA: TGTGCCAGCAGGGAACTAGCGGGAGCTGACGCTGAGCAGTTCTTC. This sequence encodes CASRELAGADAEQFF.

This rearrangement joins TRBV20-1 to TRBJ2-5; D possibly corresponds to TRBD2 (5 bases). Germline V gene lookup returns CDR1 DFQATT and CDR2 SNEGSKA (reference sequence). This CDR3 comprises 11 residues. CDR3 sequence reads: CRVGSAETQYF. The DNA of the CDR3 is TGCAGGGTTGGGAGTGCGGAGACCCAGTACTTC.

The V call is TRBV5-6, the J call TRBJ2-3; D not certain. This CDR3 is 12 amino acids long. From germline, CDR1 is SGHDT and CDR2 YYEEEE. V was trimmed by 3 bases and J by 6 bases, leaving 8 bases between them. CDR3 protein: CASSSDWDTQYF. The CDR3 nucleotides read TGTGCCAGCAGCTCTGACTGGGATACGCAGTATTTT.

The chain uses TRBV28 and TRBJ2-1; D gene uncertain. V was clipped by 7 bases and J by 9 bases, with 22 bases between them. The CDR3 has 15 amino acids. Germline CDR1 reads MDHEN; CDR2 reads SYDVKM. The CDR3: CASTSPPRHGGEQFF. The CDR3, as DNA: TGTGCCAGCACCTCCCCCCCAAGACATGGCGGTGAGCAGTTCTTC.

In this sample, this clone is medium-sized (0.01 to 0.1%). This rearrangement joins TRBV10-2 to TRBJ2-1; 7 bases are shared with TRBD2. The CDR3 is made up of 14 amino acids. Germline V gene data show CDR1 as WSHSY and CDR2 as SAAADI. The junction had 0 bases not matched to a gene; V was cut back by 2 bases and J by 2 bases. The DNA of the CDR3 is TGCGCCAGCAGTGAGCGGGAGGCCTACAATGAGCAGTTCTTC. This codes for CASSEREAYNEQFF.

The chain recombines TRBV19 with TRBJ2-3; D is perhaps TRBD1 or TRBD2 (5 bases each). Germline V gives CDR1 LNHDA, CDR2 SQIVND (reference sequence). Trimming cost V 2 bases and J 4 bases, with 13 bases left between them. The CDR3 runs to 15 residues. CDR3 coding DNA: TGTGCCAGTAGTATATGGGGGTACCGCGCAGATACGCAGTATTTT. Translated, it gives CASSIWGYRADTQYF.

The rearrangement uses TRBV2 and TRBJ2-2; D is undetermined. Germline V CDR1 and CDR2: SNHLY, FYNNEI. The CDR3 loop spans 12 amino acids. Trimming pared 7 bases from V and 6 bases from J, leaving 9 bases between. CDR3 amino acids: CASKYGAGELFF. In nucleotides, the CDR3 is TGTGCCAGCAAGTATGGGGCCGGGGAGCTGTTTTTT.

V gene TRBV5-6 combines with J gene TRBJ1-5; D is undetermined. The CDR3 loop spans 16 amino acids. Germline V gives CDR1 SGHDT, CDR2 YYEEEE. With 0 bases removed from V and 5 bases from J, the gap between germline ends came to 15 bases. Here the CDR3 DNA reads TGTGCCAGCAGCTTGGGTTTGGGTCAGACCTATCAGCCCCAGCATTTT. Translated, it gives CASSLGLGQTYQPQHF.

This clone was picked up a small number of times. The chain combines TRBV10-3 with TRBJ2-2; D possibly corresponds to TRBD1 (6 bases). The V end lost 0 bases, the J end lost 1 base, and 9 bases lay between the germline ends. CDR3 length equals 16 residues. CDR1 and CDR2 (germline): ENHRY, SYGVKD. The DNA of the CDR3 is TGTGCCATCAGTGAGTCGACGGGACAGAACACCGGGGAGCTGTTTTTT. It codes for CAISESTGQNTGELFF.

The chain carries TRBV27 and TRBJ2-2, with 14 bases identical to TRBD2. Per the germline V gene, CDR1 is MNHEY and CDR2 is SMNVEV (reference sequence). The CDR3 extends over 19 amino acids. V dropped 5 bases and J dropped 4; count of bases not matched to a gene: 12. This CDR3 is CASSRGLAGANPFTGELFF. The CDR3 bases are TGTGCCAGCAGTCGGGGACTAGCGGGAGCGAATCCTTTCACCGGGGAGCTGTTTTTT.